The 21 T cell receptor beta chains given below trace back to one sample, sequenced in a study of molecular identifiers for immune sequencing clone quantification. TCRdb called the PCR reads again in MiXCR, with one record for every CDR3 protein. In the table there are 600,000 to 650,000 distinct CDR3 sequences, nearly 20% of which are singletons. The specimen sequenced was naive CD8+ T cells from blood, with Jurkat cell RNA spiked in. Subset specified: FACS-sorted CD8+CD4-CCR7+CD45RA+ naive T cells. The origin of the receptors is a human donor in good health. Some libraries in this study had Jurkat cell RNA spiked in.

The table lists this clonotype with many counts. The chain recombines TRBV29-1 with TRBJ2-7; D gene uncertain. From germline, CDR1 is SQVTM and CDR2 ANQGSEA. Deletions cut 4 bases from V and 3 bases from J, with 7 bases between. This CDR3 comprises 11 residues. CDR3 residues: CSVVRDYEQYF. The CDR3 DNA is TGCAGCGTTGTCCGAGACTACGAGCAGTACTTC.

Ten or more counts support this clonotype. V and J are TRBV6-5 and TRBJ1-1, with a weak D call TRBD1 (5 bases). This CDR3 comprises 14 residues. Germline V CDR1 and CDR2: MNHEY, SVGAGI. Trimming removed 7 bases at V and 3 bases at J, with 15 bases between. In DNA, the CDR3 is TGTGCCAGCATACCGGCAGGGATGTACACTGAAGCTTTCTTT. It specifies CASIPAGMYTEAFF.

V usage is TRBV12-3 or TRBV12-4 and J usage is TRBJ2-1; possible D gene TRBD2, 6 bases. V gave up 6 bases and J gave up 6 bases, with 21 bases separating them. The CDR3 has 16 amino acids. This chain's CDR3 is CASSFSPETAGNEQFF. CDR3 bases: TGTGCCAGCAGCTTCTCTCCCGAGACAGCGGGCAATGAGCAGTTCTTC.

This clonotype was seen once. A much more abundant neighbour one base away suggests this may be a read error. The gene calls are TRBV9 and TRBJ2-2; D uncertain. CDR1 and CDR2 (germline): SGDLS, YYNGEE. This CDR3 is built from 14 residues. The CDR3 here is CVSSVTRNTGELFF. The CDR3 bases are TGTGTCAGCAGCGTAACAAGGAACACCGGGGAGCTGTTTTTT.

This chain connects TRBV24-1 to TRBJ2-1, with 13 nucleotides matching TRBD2. The CDR3 spans 15 residues. CDR1 is KGHDR and CDR2 is SFDVKD in the germline V gene. The junction had 1 base not matched to a gene; V was cut back by 3 bases and J by 6 bases. The CDR3 bases are TGTGCCACCAGTGATCGGACTAGCGGGAGCAATGAGCAGTTCTTC. The encoded protein is CATSDRTSGSNEQFF.

This clonotype came up many times. CDR3 bases: TGCGCCAGCAGCTTGGAGGCAGGGGGCTATCAGCCCCAGCATTTT. This translates into CASSLEAGGYQPQHF. The chain is built from TRBV5-1 and TRBJ1-5; 8 bases line up with TRBD1. CDR1 is SGHRS, CDR2 YFSETQ, per germline. There are 15 residues in the CDR3. V shed 0 bases and J 5 bases; nucleotides not matched to a gene: 4. The variable domain in full, completed from reference TRBV5-1 and TRBJ1-5, reads KAGVTQTPRYLIKTRGQQVTLSCSPISGHRSVSWYQQTPGQGLQFLFEYFSETQRNKGNFPGRFSGRQFSNSRSEMNVSTLELGDSALYLCASSLEAGGYQPQHFGDGTRLSIL.

Ten or more counts support this clonotype. V is TRBV7-6 and J is TRBJ2-3; 7 nucleotides line up with TRBD2. This CDR3 contains 15 residues. The junction had 5 bases not matched to a gene; V was cut back by 0 bases and J by 5 bases. Germline V gives CDR1 SGHVS, CDR2 FNYEAQ. The CDR3 protein is CASSLALTSVDTQYF. The DNA for the CDR3 is TGTGCCAGCAGCTTAGCCCTTACTAGCGTAGATACGCAGTATTTT.

This clonotype was counted many times. The CDR3 sequence: CASSQDRYGGISGNTIYF. In DNA form, the CDR3 reads TGTGCCAGCAGCCAAGATCGCTACGGTGGAATCTCTGGAAACACCATATATTTT. The genes are TRBV4-2 and TRBJ1-3; D is undetermined. V was trimmed by 0 bases and J by 0 bases, leaving 15 bases between them. Germline V gene data show CDR1 as LGHNA and CDR2 as YNFKEQ. There are 18 residues in the CDR3.

This clonotype was recorded a few times. The chain employs TRBV13 and TRBJ2-5, with D uncertain. Germline values: CDR1 PRHDT, CDR2 FYEKMQ (reference sequence). The CDR3 extends over 13 amino acids. V dropped 1 base and J dropped 5 bases, with 8 bases sitting between them. CDR3 nucleotides: TGTGCCAGCAGCTTAGCAGAGATGGAGACCCAGTACTTC. The encoded protein is CASSLAEMETQYF.

This rearrangement joins TRBV30 to TRBJ2-7; D is tentatively TRBD1 or TRBD2 (5 bases each). Trimming stripped 4 bases from V and 2 bases from J, with 15 bases between. The CDR3 has 14 residues. The germline gives CDR1 GTSNPN, CDR2 SVGIG (reference sequence). The CDR3 sequence is CAWTAGAVTYEQYF. The CDR3 nucleotides are TGTGCCTGGACGGCCGGGGCAGTTACCTACGAGCAGTACTTC. Together with reference TRBV30 and TRBJ2-7, the CDR3 gives the full variable domain: SQTIHQWPATLVQPVGSPLSLECTVEGTSNPNLYWYRQAAGRGLQLLFYSVGIGQISSEVPQNLSASRPQDRQFILSSKKLLLSDSGFYLCAWTAGAVTYEQYFGPGTRLTVT.

This clonotype was seen ten or more times. This sequence joins TRBV20-1 and TRBJ2-3, with TRBD2 matching over 8 bases. Trimming took 3 bases from V and 6 from J; bases not matched to a gene: 8. CDR1 and CDR2 from the germline V gene are DFQATT and SNEGSKA (reference sequence). This CDR3 region has 14 residues. Written as DNA, the CDR3 is TGCAGTGCTAGTCATAGCGGGACGGCGGATACGCAGTATTTT. Its protein product is CSASHSGTADTQYF.

The gene calls are TRBV6-5 and TRBJ2-3, with unresolved D. With 11 bases removed from V and 4 bases from J, the gap between germline ends came to 16 bases. The CDR3 contains 13 residues. Germline CDR1 reads MNHEY; CDR2 reads SVGAGI. This CDR3 is CAGSYSQPDTQYF. The CDR3 DNA follows: TGTGCCGGTAGTTACTCGCAACCAGATACGCAGTATTTT.

The J gene is TRBJ2-7, the V gene TRBV4-2, with no clear D. The CDR3 consists of 14 residues. CDR1 and CDR2 (germline): LGHNA, YNFKEQ. The ends were cut back, 4 bases at V and 5 bases at J, with 15 bases in the middle. The CDR3 reads CASSLRMGAHEQYF. CDR3 sequence (DNA): TGTGCCAGCAGCCTGCGGATGGGCGCCCACGAGCAGTACTTC.

This clonotype was observed at least ten times. The rearrangement uses TRBV29-1 and TRBJ2-5; 10 nucleotides match TRBD2. This CDR3 has 15 residues. With V trimmed by 6 bases and J by 4 bases, 11 bases remained unmatched. Germline loops: CDR1 SQVTM, CDR2 ANQGSEA. In nucleotides, the CDR3 is TGCAGCGTCTACCGAGCGGGAGGGCCTCCAGAGACCCAGTACTTC. This codes for CSVYRAGGPPETQYF.

This clonotype was recorded at least ten times. The chain has TRBV7-9 and TRBJ2-7, with no clear D. The V end lost 4 bases, the J end lost 3 bases, and 7 bases lay between the germline ends. Germline CDR1 and CDR2: SEHNR and FQNEAQ (reference sequence). The CDR3 spans 12 residues. CDR3: CASSSTVYEQYF. The CDR3 bases are TGTGCCAGCAGCTCGACCGTCTACGAGCAGTACTTC.

This clonotype has just a few counts. The chain recombines TRBV14 with TRBJ1-1, with D unresolved. The CDR3 has 15 residues. The germline CDR1 and CDR2 sequences are SGHDN and FVKESK. V gave up 0 bases and J gave up 3 bases, with 11 bases separating them. The CDR3 loop is CASSQDWVMYTEAFF. Here the CDR3 DNA reads TGTGCCAGCAGCCAAGATTGGGTTATGTACACTGAAGCTTTCTTT.

This clonotype was picked up a small number of times. The chain uses TRBV7-3 and TRBJ2-3; 9 bases match TRBD2. Trimming cost V 4 bases and J 4 bases; bases outside gene matches: 12. Germline V CDR1 and CDR2: SGHTA, FQGTGA. The CDR3 runs 17 residues. CDR3: CASSSDSGREGSDTQYF. For the CDR3, the DNA is TGTGCCAGCAGCTCCGATAGCGGGAGAGAAGGATCAGATACGCAGTATTTT.

This clonotype was observed a handful of times. This chain joins TRBV12-3 or TRBV12-4 and TRBJ2-3; 12 bases agree with TRBD2. The ends lost 6 bases at V and 2 bases at J; junction bases unmatched: 9. This CDR3 is 17 amino acids long. In DNA, the CDR3 is TGTGCCAGCAGCCGATGGACTAGCGGGGAGTACACAGATACGCAGTATTTT. As protein: CASSRWTSGEYTDTQYF.

This clonotype was picked up many times. V usage is TRBV12-3 or TRBV12-4 and J usage is TRBJ2-2; 9 bases are a match to TRBD1. V lost 3 bases, J lost 5 bases, and 4 bases stayed unmatched. The length of the CDR3 is 15 residues. This CDR3 reads CASSLDRGGTGELFF. CDR3 DNA: TGTGCCAGCAGTTTGGACAGGGGAGGGACCGGGGAGCTGTTTTTT.

The rearrangement uses TRBV14 and TRBJ2-5; D unresolved. Germline assignment: CDR1 SGHDN and CDR2 FVKESK. CDR3 length equals 14 residues. The germline V and J ends were trimmed by 2 bases and 5 bases, with 12 bases remaining between them. In DNA form, the CDR3 reads TGTGCCAGCAGCCAACTTAGAAATGGGGAGACCCAGTACTTC. Its protein is CASSQLRNGETQYF. The whole variable domain, remainder taken from reference TRBV14 and TRBJ2-5, is EAGVTQFPSHSVIEKGQTVTLRCDPISGHDNLYWYRRVMGKEIKFLLHFVKESKQDESGMPNNRFLAERTGGTYSTLKVQPAELEDSGVYFCASSQLRNGETQYFGPGTRLLVL.

This clonotype was seen more than once but under ten times. A junction boundary mismatches the germline segment, possibly from a read error. V is TRBV28 and J is TRBJ1-1; no reliable D call. This CDR3 region has 15 residues. Germline-derived CDR1 and CDR2 are MDHEN and SYDVKM. The CDR3, as DNA: TGTACCAGCAGACTTGGCCTGGTAGAGGACACTGAAGCTTTCTTT. Translation: CTSRLGLVEDTEAFF.